The clone carrying this TCR beta chain was detected only once. Repertoires were generated with immunoSEQ multiplex PCR, while TCRdb's copy carries only in-frame clones and drops some. The table records approximately 70,000 clones, roughly nine tenths of them present only once. With V trimmed by 6 bases and J by 1 base, 6 bases remained unmatched. CDR3 size: 15 residues. Germline CDR1 reads KGHSH; CDR2 reads LQKENI. This record comes from a study of T cell changes during pregnancy in multiple sclerosis. This TCR came from a female donor with multiple sclerosis, enrolled in a pregnancy study. V is TRBV18 and J is TRBJ1-1, with 9 bases identical to TRBD1. The starting material was peripheral blood, obtained after pregnancy. CDR3 region: CASSAKQGANTEAFF. DNA of the CDR3: TGTGCCAGCTCGGCAAAACAGGGGGCGAACACTGAAGCTTTCTTT.